This TCR beta chain is from a study of regulatory T cells in long-lasting Graves disease (dated by TCRdb to 2020 to 2023). Regarding the research as a whole: In the newly diagnosed Graves' disease group, patients had been taking antithyroid drugs for less than 3 months. Persistent Graves' disease patients were compared with newly diagnosed Graves' disease patients by peripheral blood TCR sequencing and RNA sequencing. The study took place in China and was registered as a clinical trial. A total of some 35 samples underwent TCR sequencing: approximately 13 from persistent and some 20 from newly diagnosed Graves' disease patients.

Library preparation employed multiplex PCR. This sample was sequenced with an Illumina HiSeq 4000. iRepertoire HTBI primers and Arm-PCR amplification of CDR3 regions were used to construct TCR beta libraries. PCR products were gel purified before sequencing. Per the authors' processing: Gene usage analysis of CDR3 amino acid clonotypes used the 55 to 65 TRBV and 14 to 15 TRBJ segments found across samples. Filtered high-quality paired reads were merged into contigs using COPE and FqMerger. Contigs were aligned with BLAST to IMGT TRBV, TRBD and TRBJ reference genes, and CDR3 was defined per IMGT. Clonotypes above 0.1% frequency were classified as highly expanded clones. Shannon entropy served as the measure of repertoire diversity, while the Gini coefficient captured V-J evenness. A clonotype found in more than one individual was treated as public. Using fastp trimming at Q25 and MiXCR clonotype assembly, TCRdb reanalyzed the public sequencing data and kept in-frame beta chains. Here each entry gathers all rows of one CDR3 protein and keeps the most common genes and DNA. These V and J calls are TCRdb output, not the study's own analysis. The sample table contains 400,000 to 500,000 distinct CDR3 sequences; only one count was recorded for around 15% of them. The ten largest clones capture around 23% of the sample.

General study outcomes and caveats: Persistent patients shared more public clonotypes among themselves (around 3,000) than newly diagnosed patients did (more than 950). Peripheral blood alone was examined, since thyroid tissue, which constituted the primary lesion, could not be accessed. Lower TCR Shannon entropy and fewer highly expanded clones were observed in persistent Graves' disease patients than in newly diagnosed patients, which suggested clonal expansion. Preferential use of TRBV28, TRBJ1-2 and TRBJ2-5 was observed in persistent disease, whereas TRBV20-1 and TRBJ2-1 were favored in newly diagnosed disease. Sequencing and analysis were limited to the TCR beta chain. The authors noted that the small sample size was a limitation that may lower accuracy.

The CDR3 covers 11 residues, taking in both the cysteine and the phenylalanine. Only CDR3 DNA is held: 33 bases, read in frame from base 1. The germline V gene yields MNHEY for CDR1 and SVGEGT for CDR2. V loses 3 bases of germline sequence and J loses 6 bases, and the interval between the two ends is 4 bases. What the time point label conveys for this sample: newly diagnosed GD, antithyroid drugs for less than 3 months. For both TCR sequencing and RNA sequencing, RNA was extracted from PBMCs using TRIzol. The diagnosis of Graves' disease followed American Thyroid Association guidelines. Patients for the study were recruited at an endocrinology department in Xi'an, China. Each patient gave approximately 9 milliliters of peripheral blood, collected in an EDTA anticoagulant tube. Ficoll Paque Plus density gradient separation was used to isolate PBMCs, and no further T cell sorting was performed. An Agilent 2100 Bioanalyzer and agarose gel were used to assess RNA quality, and a NanoDrop 2000 was used to measure RNA concentration.

This clonotype was seen ten or more times. Its antigen has not been determined. Base-call qualities are not available, and no considerably larger clone is one nucleotide away. Another study also made use of these data, one on T cells in Graves' hyperthyroidism and ophthalmopathy. As described in the second report: A patient counted as having stable Graves' hyperthyroidism if no progression to ophthalmopathy occurred over 18 months of follow-up. Hyperthyroidism patients were newly diagnosed, had a disease duration of under 2 months, and were aged 18 to 65 years. The study excluded patients with uncontrolled infections, other autoimmune diseases, pregnancy or lactation. Diagnoses relied on clinical symptoms, serum thyroxine and TRAb, thyroid ultrasound and orbital computed tomography. A first-round RT-PCR of the TCR CDR3 used the HTBI primer set with the Qiagen OneStep RT-PCR kit. Blood samples also contained most of the expanded thyroid clonotypes (frequency above 0.001), which suggests that blood repertoires may reflect thyroid immune responses. Ophthalmopathy was separated from stable hyperthyroidism by a 13 V-J signature model, with about 86% sensitivity and roughly 81% specificity obtained in cross-validation and 80%/75% obtained in testing. During validation, the model predicted progression to ophthalmopathy a median of around 6 months ahead of onset, with roughly 65% sensitivity and 72.22% specificity. TCR V-J signatures able to tell the groups apart were searched for in a discovery cohort of 90 to 100 patients, of whom under 45 had Graves' ophthalmopathy and under 65 had stable Graves' hyperthyroidism. Whether ophthalmopathy could be predicted prospectively was tested in an independent validation cohort made up of roughly 20 hyperthyroidism patients plus 17 patients who later progressed to ophthalmopathy. The approximately 100 discovery patients were randomly divided into training and test sets at a 7:3 ratio. Thyroid tissue and blood T-cell repertoires from roughly six Graves' hyperthyroidism patients were also compared in the study. After sampling, hyperthyroidism patients received methimazole starting at 30 mg daily, and ophthalmopathy patients received high-dose intravenous methylprednisolone. A second multiplex PCR round built the libraries, followed by size selection and purification. Libraries were sequenced paired-end with 100 bp reads on an Illumina HiSeq2000. Raw data were processed with SOAPnuke, discarding reads with adapters, uncalled bases, mean Phred below 15, or no exact constant-primer or identifier match. COPE v1.2.5 was used to merge high-quality paired reads, and clonotypes were defined as unique nucleotide sequences. MiTCR v1.1 was used to align clonotypes to the IMGT TRBV, TRBD and TRBJ reference segments. The analysis included only V-J combinations with a frequency above 0.0001, which together covered about 99% of the repertoires. A TCS score was defined as the ratio of F50 (clonal expansion) to E x V (chaos), with BLOSUM62-based TCRdist applied between CDR3 peptides within each V-J. Welch's t-statistics and random forest reduced 500 to 650 V-J features to 13, which were used in a naive Bayes classifier (R e1071). Sample size was not statistically predetermined, and investigators were not blinded to group allocation. TCR Vbeta CDR3 sequencing of approximately 140 peripheral blood samples (about 45 ophthalmopathy, 75 to 80 hyperthyroidism and some 17 progressor patients) is reported in the paper.

This TCR derives from a young woman with Graves disease. Donor details come from another sample of the same person, matched by shared clones. This sample comprised peripheral blood mononuclear cells (PBMCs), obtained at new diagnosis, from a patient treated with antithyroid drugs. The rearranged segments are TRBV6-2 or TRBV6-3 and TRBJ2-3, with no confidently assigned D gene. CDR3 loop: CASSYLDTQYF. The DNA sequence reads TGTGCCAGCAGTTATCTTGATACGCAGTATTTT.